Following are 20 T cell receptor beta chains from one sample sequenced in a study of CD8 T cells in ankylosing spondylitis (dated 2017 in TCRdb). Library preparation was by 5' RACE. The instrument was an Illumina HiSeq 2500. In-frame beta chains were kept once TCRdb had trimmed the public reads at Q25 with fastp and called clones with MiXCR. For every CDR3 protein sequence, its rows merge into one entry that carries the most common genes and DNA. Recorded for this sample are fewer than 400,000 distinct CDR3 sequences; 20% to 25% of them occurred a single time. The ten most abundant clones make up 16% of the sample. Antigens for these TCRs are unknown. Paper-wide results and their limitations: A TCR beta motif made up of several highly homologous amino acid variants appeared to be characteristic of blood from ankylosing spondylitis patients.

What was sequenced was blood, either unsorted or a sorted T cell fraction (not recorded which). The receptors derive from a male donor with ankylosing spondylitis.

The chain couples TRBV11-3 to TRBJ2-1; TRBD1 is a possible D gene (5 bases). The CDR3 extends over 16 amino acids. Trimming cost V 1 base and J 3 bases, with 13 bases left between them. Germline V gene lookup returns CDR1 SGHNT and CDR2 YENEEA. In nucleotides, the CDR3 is TGTGCCAGCAGCTTAGGTGGGGCTAACGTCTACAATGAGCAGTTCTTC. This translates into CASSLGGANVYNEQFF.

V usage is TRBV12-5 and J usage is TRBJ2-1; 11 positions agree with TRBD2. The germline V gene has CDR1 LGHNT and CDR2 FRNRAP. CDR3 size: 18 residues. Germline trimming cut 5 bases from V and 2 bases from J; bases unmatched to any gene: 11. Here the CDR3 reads CASGQTTSGRSTYNEQFF. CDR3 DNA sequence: TGTGCTAGTGGTCAAACCACTAGCGGGAGATCAACCTACAATGAGCAGTTCTTC.

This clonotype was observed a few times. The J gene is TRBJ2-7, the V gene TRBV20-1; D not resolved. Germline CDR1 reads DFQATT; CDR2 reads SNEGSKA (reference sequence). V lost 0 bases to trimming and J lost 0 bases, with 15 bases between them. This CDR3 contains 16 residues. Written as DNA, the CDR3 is TGCAGTGCTAGAGATCCTCCTCGGGCCAGCTCCTACGAGCAGTACTTC. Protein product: CSARDPPRASSYEQYF.

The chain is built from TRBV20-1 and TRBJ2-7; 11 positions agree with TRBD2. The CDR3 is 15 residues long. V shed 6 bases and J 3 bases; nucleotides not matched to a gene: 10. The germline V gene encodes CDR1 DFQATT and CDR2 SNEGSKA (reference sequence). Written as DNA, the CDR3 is TGCAGTGCCCCTCCCCCGGGACTAGCGGTCTACGAGCAGTACTTC. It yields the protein CSAPPPGLAVYEQYF.

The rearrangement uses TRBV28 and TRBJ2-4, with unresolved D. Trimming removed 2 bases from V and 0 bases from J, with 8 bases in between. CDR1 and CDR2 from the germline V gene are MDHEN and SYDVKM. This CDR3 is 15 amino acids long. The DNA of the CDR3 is TGTGCCAGCAGTTTAGCCACCTTAGCCAAAAACATTCAGTACTTC. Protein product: CASSLATLAKNIQYF.

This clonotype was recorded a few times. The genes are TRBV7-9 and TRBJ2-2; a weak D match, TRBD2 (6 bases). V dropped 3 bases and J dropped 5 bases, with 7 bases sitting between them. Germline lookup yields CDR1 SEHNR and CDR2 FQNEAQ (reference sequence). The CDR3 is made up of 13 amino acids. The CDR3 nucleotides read TGTGCCAGCAGCTTTGGGGGGACCGGGGAGCTGTTTTTT. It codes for CASSFGGTGELFF.

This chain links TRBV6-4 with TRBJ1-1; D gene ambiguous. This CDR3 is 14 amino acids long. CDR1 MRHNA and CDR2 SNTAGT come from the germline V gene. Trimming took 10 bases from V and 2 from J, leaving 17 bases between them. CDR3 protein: CANQRGKLNTEAFF. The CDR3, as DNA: TGTGCCAACCAACGGGGAAAACTCAACACTGAAGCTTTCTTT.

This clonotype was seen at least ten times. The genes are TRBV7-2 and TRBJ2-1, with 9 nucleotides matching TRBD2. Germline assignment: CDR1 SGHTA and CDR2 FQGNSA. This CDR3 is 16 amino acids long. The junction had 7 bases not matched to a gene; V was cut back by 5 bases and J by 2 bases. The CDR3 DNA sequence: TGTGCCAGCAGCCTAGGACTAGCGAGAGCCTACAATGAGCAGTTCTTC. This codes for CASSLGLARAYNEQFF.

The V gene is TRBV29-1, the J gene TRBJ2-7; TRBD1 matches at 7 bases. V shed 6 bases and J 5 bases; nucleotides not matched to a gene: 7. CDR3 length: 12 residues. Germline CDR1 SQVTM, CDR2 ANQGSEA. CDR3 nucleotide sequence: TGCAGCGTAGAACAGGGGCACGACGAGCAGTACTTC. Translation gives CSVEQGHDEQYF.

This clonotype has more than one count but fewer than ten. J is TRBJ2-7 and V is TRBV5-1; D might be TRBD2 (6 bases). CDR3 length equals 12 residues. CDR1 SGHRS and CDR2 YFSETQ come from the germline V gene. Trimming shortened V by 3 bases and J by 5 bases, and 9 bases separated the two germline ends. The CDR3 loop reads CASSSGSHEQYF. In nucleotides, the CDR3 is TGCGCCAGCAGCTCCGGGAGTCACGAGCAGTACTTC.

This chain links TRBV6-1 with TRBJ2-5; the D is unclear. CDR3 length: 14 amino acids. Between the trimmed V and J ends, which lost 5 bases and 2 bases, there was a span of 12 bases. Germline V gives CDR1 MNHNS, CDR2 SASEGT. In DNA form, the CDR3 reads TGTGCCAGCAGTCAACGGACCCGACAAGAGACCCAGTACTTC. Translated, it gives CASSQRTRQETQYF.

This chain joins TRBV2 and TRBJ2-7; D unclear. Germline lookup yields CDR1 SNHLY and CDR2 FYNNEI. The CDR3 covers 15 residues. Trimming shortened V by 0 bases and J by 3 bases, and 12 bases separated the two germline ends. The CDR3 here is CASSEARGISYEQYF. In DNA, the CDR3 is TGTGCCAGCAGTGAAGCTCGTGGGATTAGCTACGAGCAGTACTTC.

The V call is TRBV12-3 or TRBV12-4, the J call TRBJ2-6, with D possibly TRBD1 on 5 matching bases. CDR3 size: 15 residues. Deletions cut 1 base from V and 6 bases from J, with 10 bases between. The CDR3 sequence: CASSLGGGEANVLTF. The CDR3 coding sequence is TGTGCCAGCAGTTTAGGGGGCGGCGAGGCCAACGTCCTGACTTTC.

The CDR3 region has the DNA TGTGCCAGCAGCCCAAACTACCTAGCGGGAGGGGTCGAGCAGTACTTC. The encoded protein is CASSPNYLAGGVEQYF. The chain uses TRBV11-2 and TRBJ2-7; 12 nucleotides align to TRBD2. The germline CDR1 and CDR2 sequences are SGHAT and FQNNGV. The CDR3 contains 16 residues. V lost 5 bases and J lost 6; bases outside the gene matches: 11. The whole variable domain, filled in from reference TRBV11-2 and TRBJ2-7, reads EAGVAQSPRYKIIEKRQSVAFWCNPISGHATLYWYQQILGQGPKLLIQFQNNGVVDDSQLPKDRFSAERLKGVDSTLKIQPAKLEDSAVYLCASSPNYLAGGVEQYFGPGTRLTVT.

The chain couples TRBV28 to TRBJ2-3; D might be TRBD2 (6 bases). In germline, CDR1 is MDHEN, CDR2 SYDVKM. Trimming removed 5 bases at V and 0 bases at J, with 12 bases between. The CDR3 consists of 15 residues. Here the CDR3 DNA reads TGTGCCAGCAGTATTAGCGGAGCTAGCACAGATACGCAGTATTTT. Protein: CASSISGASTDTQYF. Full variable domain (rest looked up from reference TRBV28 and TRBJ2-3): DVKVTQSSRYLVKRTGEKVFLECVQDMDHENMFWYRQDPGLGLRLIYFSYDVKMKEKGDIPEGYSVSREKKERFSLILESASTNQTSMYLCASSISGASTDTQYFGPGTRLTVL.

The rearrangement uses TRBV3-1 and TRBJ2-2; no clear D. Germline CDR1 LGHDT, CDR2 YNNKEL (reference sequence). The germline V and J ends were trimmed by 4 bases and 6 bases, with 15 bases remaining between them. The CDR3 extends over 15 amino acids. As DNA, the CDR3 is TGTGCCAGCAGCCCGCAACATTTGGGCTCCGGGGAGCTGTTTTTT. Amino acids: CASSPQHLGSGELFF.

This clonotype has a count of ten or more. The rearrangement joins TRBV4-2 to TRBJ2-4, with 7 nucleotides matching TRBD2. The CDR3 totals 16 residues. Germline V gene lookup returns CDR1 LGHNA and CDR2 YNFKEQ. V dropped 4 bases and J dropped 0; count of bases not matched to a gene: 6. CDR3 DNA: TGTGCCAGCAGCCCCGAGGGAGGGATAGCCAAAAACATTCAGTACTTC. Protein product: CASSPEGGIAKNIQYF.

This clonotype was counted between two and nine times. CDR3 nucleotides: TGTGCCAGCAGCGTACTCGGAGGGGAGAATTCACCCCTCCACTTT. Amino acid sequence: CASSVLGGENSPLHF. The chain is built from TRBV9 and TRBJ1-6, with D tentatively TRBD1 (5 bases). CDR1 is SGDLS, CDR2 YYNGEE, per germline. The CDR3 consists of 15 residues. V was trimmed by 1 base and J by 7 bases, leaving 12 bases between them.

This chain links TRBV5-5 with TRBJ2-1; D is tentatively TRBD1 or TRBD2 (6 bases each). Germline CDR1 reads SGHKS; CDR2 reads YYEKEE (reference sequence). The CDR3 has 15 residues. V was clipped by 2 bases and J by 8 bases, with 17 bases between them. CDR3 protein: CASSFRGRGDYEQFF. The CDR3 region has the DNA TGTGCCAGCAGCTTCCGGGGAAGGGGGGACTATGAGCAGTTCTTC.

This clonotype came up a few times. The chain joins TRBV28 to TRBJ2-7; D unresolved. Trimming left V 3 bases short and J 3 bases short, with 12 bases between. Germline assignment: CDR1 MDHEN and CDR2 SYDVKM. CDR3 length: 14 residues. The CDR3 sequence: CASSFLVESYEQYF. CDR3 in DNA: TGTGCCAGCAGTTTCTTAGTCGAGAGCTACGAGCAGTACTTC.